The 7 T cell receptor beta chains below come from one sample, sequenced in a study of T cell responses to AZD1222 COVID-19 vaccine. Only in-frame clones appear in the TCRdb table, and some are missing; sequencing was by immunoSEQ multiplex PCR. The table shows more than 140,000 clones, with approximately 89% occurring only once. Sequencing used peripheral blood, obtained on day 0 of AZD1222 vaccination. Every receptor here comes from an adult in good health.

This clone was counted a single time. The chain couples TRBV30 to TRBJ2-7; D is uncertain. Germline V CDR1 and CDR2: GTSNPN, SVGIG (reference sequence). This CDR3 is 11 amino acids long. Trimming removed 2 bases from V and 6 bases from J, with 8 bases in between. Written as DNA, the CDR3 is TGTGCCTGGAGTCGGGTTGGCGAGCAGTACTTC. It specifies CAWSRVGEQYF. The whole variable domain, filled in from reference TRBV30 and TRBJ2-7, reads SQTIHQWPATLVQPVGSPLSLECTVEGTSNPNLYWYRQAAGRGLQLLFYSVGIGQISSEVPQNLSASRPQDRQFILSSKKLLLSDSGFYLCAWSRVGEQYFGPGTRLTVT.

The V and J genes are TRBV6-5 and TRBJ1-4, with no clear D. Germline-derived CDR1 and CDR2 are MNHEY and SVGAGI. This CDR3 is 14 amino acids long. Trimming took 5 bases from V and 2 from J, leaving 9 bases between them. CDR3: CASSPYWTNEKLFF. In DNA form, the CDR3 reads TGTGCCAGCAGTCCCTATTGGACTAATGAAAAACTGTTTTTT.

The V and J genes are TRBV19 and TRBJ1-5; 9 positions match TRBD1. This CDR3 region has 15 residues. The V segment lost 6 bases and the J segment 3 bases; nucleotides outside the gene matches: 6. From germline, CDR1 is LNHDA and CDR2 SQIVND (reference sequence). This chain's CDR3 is CASSRGTGNNQPQHF. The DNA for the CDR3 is TGTGCCAGTAGCCGCGGGACAGGGAACAATCAGCCCCAGCATTTT.

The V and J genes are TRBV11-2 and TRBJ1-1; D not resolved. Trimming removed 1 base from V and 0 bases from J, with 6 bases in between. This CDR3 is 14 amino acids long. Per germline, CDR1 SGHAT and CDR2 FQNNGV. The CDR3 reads CASSLVQMNTEAFF. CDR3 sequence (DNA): TGTGCCAGCAGCTTAGTACAGATGAACACTGAAGCTTTCTTT.

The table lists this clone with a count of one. The CDR3 loop is CASSDGTGNTEAFF. The CDR3 coding sequence is TGCGCCAGCAGCGATGGGACAGGCAACACTGAAGCTTTCTTT. The V gene is TRBV4-1, the J gene TRBJ1-1, with 8 bases fitting TRBD1. The germline CDR1 and CDR2 sequences are MGHRA and YSYEKL. The V gene end was trimmed by 5 bases and the J gene end by 2 bases; junction bases not matched to a gene: 4. CDR3 length: 14 residues.

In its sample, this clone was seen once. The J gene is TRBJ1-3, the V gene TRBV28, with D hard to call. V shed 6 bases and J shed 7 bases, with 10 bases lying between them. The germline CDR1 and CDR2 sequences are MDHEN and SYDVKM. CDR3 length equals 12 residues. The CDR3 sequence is CASSTTWNTIYF. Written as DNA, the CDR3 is TGTGCCAGCAGCACGACTTGGAACACCATATATTTT.

The CDR3 reads CASGDQWEAFF. The CDR3, as DNA: TGTGCCAGCGGCGATCAGTGGGAAGCTTTCTTT. The rearrangement uses TRBV6-5 and TRBJ1-1; D not certain. V was trimmed by 8 bases and J by 8 bases, leaving 12 bases between them. The CDR3 length is 11 residues. Germline V gives CDR1 MNHEY, CDR2 SVGAGI.